The 8 T cell receptor beta chains reported below all come from one sample, sequenced in a study of cytomegalovirus exposure and HLA in healthy donors (dated by TCRdb to about 2017). Libraries were built with the immunoSEQ multiplex PCR assay. For the multiplex PCR, a mixture combining 60 forward primers for TCR Vbeta segments and 13 reverse primers for TCR Jbeta segments was used. In TCRdb, the immuneACCESS table is reduced to in-frame sequences with V and J assigned. These tables do not hold every clone; where another copy was compared, an unresolved V gene accounts for under half, and the others remain unexplained. The sample table contains 200,000 or so clones; only one count was recorded for about 83% of them. Approximately 1.5% of the sample rests with the top ten. The source material was PBMCs. Source of these receptors: a girl aged 10-17 years in good health and CMV-seronegative.

The CDR3 sequence: CASSAQGGTDTQYF. As DNA, the CDR3 is TGTGCCAGCAGCGCACAGGGAGGCACAGATACGCAGTATTTT. The chain combines TRBV9 with TRBJ2-3; a possible D gene is TRBD1 (6 bases). This CDR3 has 14 amino acids. Germline values: CDR1 SGDLS, CDR2 YYNGEE. V lost 3 bases to trimming and J lost 1 base, with 9 bases between them.

In DNA form, the CDR3 reads TGTGCCAGCAGCGTCGGTCGCGGGGGCCGGAGCTCCTACAATGAGCAGTTCTTC. Encoded protein: CASSVGRGGRSSYNEQFF. The chain links TRBV9 to TRBJ2-1; maybe TRBD2 (7 bases). Germline assignment: CDR1 SGDLS and CDR2 YYNGEE. The V gene lost 2 bases and the J gene lost 0 bases, with 18 bases spanning the gap. This CDR3 is 18 amino acids long. The full variable domain, rest sourced from reference TRBV9 and TRBJ2-1, is DSGVTQTPKHLITATGQRVTLRCSPRSGDLSVYWYQQSLDQGLQFLIQYYNGEERAKGNILERFSAQQFPDLHSELNLSSLELGDSALYFCASSVGRGGRSSYNEQFFGPGTRLTVL.

V gene TRBV7-2 combines with J gene TRBJ1-5; TRBD1 might be the D (5 bases). V shed 5 bases and J shed 4 bases, with 15 bases lying between them. CDR1 and CDR2 (germline): SGHTA, FQGNSA. This CDR3 spans 15 amino acids. The CDR3 sequence is CASSPRQGGNQPQHF. CDR3 in DNA: TGTGCCAGCAGCCCCCGGCAGGGTGGGAATCAGCCCCAGCATTTT. The full variable domain, in which reference TRBV7-2 and TRBJ1-5 provide the parts outside the CDR3, is GAGVSQSPSNKVTEKGKDVELRCDPISGHTALYWYRQSLGQGLEFLIYFQGNSAPDKSGLPSDRFSAERTGGSVSTLTIQRTQQEDSAVYLCASSPRQGGNQPQHFGDGTRLSIL.

The chain has TRBV29-1 and TRBJ1-1; TRBD1 is a possible D gene (6 bases). Germline CDR1 SQVTM, CDR2 ANQGSEA. With 5 bases removed from V and 0 bases from J, the gap between germline ends came to 19 bases. The CDR3 contains 16 residues. In DNA form, the CDR3 reads TGCAGCGTTCTTGGGGGACAAGGGTTAATGAACACTGAAGCTTTCTTT. Translation: CSVLGGQGLMNTEAFF.

The gene calls are TRBV10-3 and TRBJ2-7, with a possible D match to TRBD2 (6 bases). The V end was cut by 6 bases, the J end by 3 bases, with 12 bases between. The CDR3 has 13 residues. The germline gives CDR1 ENHRY, CDR2 SYGVKD. CDR3 sequence: CAIRAGPGYEQYF. The CDR3 bases are TGTGCCATCAGGGCGGGGCCTGGCTACGAGCAGTACTTC.

The J gene is TRBJ1-5, the V gene TRBV28, with 9 bases identical to TRBD1. The CDR3 is 13 amino acids. V lost 11 bases to trimming and J lost 7 bases; unmatched junction nucleotides: 9. Per germline, CDR1 MDHEN and CDR2 SYDVKM. The CDR3 sequence: CAGKQGAGQPQHF. The CDR3 DNA is TGTGCCGGTAAACAGGGGGCTGGGCAGCCCCAGCATTTT.

This clone appeared a few times. The chain joins TRBV4-1 to TRBJ1-4, with D possibly TRBD1 on 5 matching bases. The V end was cut by 2 bases, the J end by 4 bases, with 11 bases between. The germline gives CDR1 MGHRA, CDR2 YSYEKL. The CDR3 is made up of 15 amino acids. CDR3 amino acids: CASSQLGVDNEKLFF. CDR3 DNA sequence: TGCGCCAGCAGCCAACTAGGGGTGGATAATGAAAAACTGTTTTTT.

Here the CDR3 reads CASTTRIRANVLTF. CDR3 sequence (DNA): TGTGCCAGCACCACTAGGATTAGGGCCAACGTCCTGACTTTC. The gene calls are TRBV6-5 and TRBJ2-6; TRBD2 might be the D (5 bases). V dropped 7 bases and J dropped 5 bases, with 12 bases sitting between them. Germline lookup yields CDR1 MNHEY and CDR2 SVGAGI. This CDR3 is built from 14 residues.